The T cell receptor beta chain under discussion was sequenced for a study of blood T cell repertoires in COVID-19. Study overall: PBMCs, B-cell-depleted T cells, or T cells were the source of the cDNA or gDNA that made up the material.

In the original processing: Nucleated cell counts were estimated from reference gene primer amplification. Clones were sequenced by immunoSEQ multiplex PCR, and TCRdb holds only the in-frame ones, with some missing. That table furnishes V, J and clone size, whereas the DNA furnished D and trimming. The repertoire holds about 480,000 clones, roughly 90% seen once, with 1.8% in the top ten. Participants spanned ages about 18 to 95 years and resided in some 22 US areas. Recovery meant two consecutive negative NP/OP PCR tests, professional clearance, or resolved symptoms. This CDR3 is built from 15 residues. V was pared by 7 bases and J by 5 bases, with 10 bases of the junction left unmatched. Germline V gene data show CDR1 as MGHDK and CDR2 as SYGVNS.

Sequencing was performed on PBMCs or T cells enriched from blood (not recorded which). The source of this sequence is a woman in her forties who had recovered from COVID-19. The chain is built from TRBV25-1 and TRBJ1-3; 8 bases align to TRBD1. The CDR3 bases are TGTGCCAGCACCATAGCCTCAGGGGGCCGAAACACCATATATTTT. Translated: CASTIASGGRNTIYF. Combining the CDR3 with reference TRBV25-1 and TRBJ1-3 gives the whole variable domain EADIYQTPRYLVIGTGKKITLECSQTMGHDKMYWYQQDPGMELHLIHYSYGVNSTEKGDLSSESTVSRIRTEHFPLTLESARPSHTSQYLCASTIASGGRNTIYFGEGSWLTVV.